These T cell receptor beta chains were read from a single sample in a study of blood T cell repertoires in COVID-19. Measured with immunoSEQ multiplex PCR; TCRdb has only the in-frame clones, and not every one. This table holds roughly 150,000 clones, about 80% found once. The sample taken for sequencing was peripheral blood. The receptors were gathered from a human donor in a cohort sampled during active COVID-19. CDR3s include the opening cysteine and the closing phenylalanine or tryptophan. D genes are given only for firm matches. Clone size appears in some rows only: once, few, many, or a class for an expanded clone.

length: 14
J: TRBJ1-1
size: .
V: TRBV11-3
D: TRBD1
DNA: TGTGCCAGCAGCAGACAGGGCGTGAACACTGAAGCTTTCTTT
CDR3: CASSRQGVNTEAFF

length: 13
J: TRBJ1-5
size: .
V: TRBV5-5
D: .
DNA: TGTGCCAGCAGCTCTCGGGGGGATCAGCCCCAGCATTTT
CDR3: CASSSRGDQPQHF

length: 14
J: TRBJ1-2
size: .
V: TRBV27
D: .
DNA: TGTGCCAGCAGTTCAGGGCGATGGGACTATGGCTACACCTTC
CDR3: CASSSGRWDYGYTF

length: 14
J: TRBJ1-4
size: once
V: TRBV19
D: .
DNA: TGTGCCAGTAGTATCTCGCGGGCTAGTGAAAAACTGTTTTTT
CDR3: CASSISRASEKLFF

length: 11
J: TRBJ2-7
size: .
V: TRBV7-2
D: .
DNA: TGTGCCAGCAGCACTGTACTAGAGCAGTACTTC
CDR3: CASSTVLEQYF

length: 16
J: TRBJ2-3
size: .
V: TRBV11-2
D: TRBD1
DNA: TGTGCCAGCAGCTTAGTAGGACAGGGGTCCGGAGCTTCGCAGTATTTT
CDR3: CASSLVGQGSGASQYF

length: 18
J: TRBJ2-1
size: .
V: TRBV24-1
D: TRBD2
DNA: TGTGCCACCAGTGATTTAAGTCCTGCGGGAGTCTCCTACAATGAGCAGTTCTTC
CDR3: CATSDLSPAGVSYNEQFF

length: 15
J: TRBJ2-2
size: .
V: TRBV18
D: TRBD2
DNA: TGTGCCAGCTCATTCGGACTAGCCTCGACCGGGGAGCTGTTTTTT
CDR3: CASSFGLASTGELFF

length: 19
J: TRBJ2-4
size: few
V: TRBV11-3
D: .
DNA: TGTGCCAGCAGCTTACTGGGGTCCCCGGGAACCTTAGCCAAAAACATTCAGTACTTC
CDR3: CASSLLGSPGTLAKNIQYF

length: 13
J: TRBJ2-5
size: .
V: TRBV12-3/TRBV12-4
D: TRBD2
DNA: TGTGCCAGCAGTTTAGGGAGCGGGAGATCCCAGTACTTC
CDR3: CASSLGSGRSQYF

length: 14
J: TRBJ1-2
size: .
V: TRBV5-8
D: .
DNA: TGTGCCAGCAGTTCCCCAAGGGAGGTAAAAGGCTACACCTTC
CDR3: CASSSPREVKGYTF

length: 16
J: TRBJ1-6
size: .
V: TRBV7-2
D: .
DNA: TGTGCCAGCAGCTTGCAGGGTGTTTTCTATAATTCACCCCTCCACTTT
CDR3: CASSLQGVFYNSPLHF

length: 13
J: TRBJ2-2
size: .
V: TRBV6-5
D: .
DNA: TGTGCCAGCAGTTCCACGACAACCGGGGAGCTGTTTTTT
CDR3: CASSSTTTGELFF

length: 12
J: TRBJ1-1
size: .
V: TRBV12-3/TRBV12-4
D: .
DNA: TGTGCCAGCAGTTCCCGGAACACTGAAGCTTTCTTT
CDR3: CASSSRNTEAFF

length: 15
J: TRBJ1-4
size: .
V: TRBV18
D: .
DNA: TGTGCCAGCTCACCAGGGTCAGGGGAAAATGAAAAACTGTTTTTT
CDR3: CASSPGSGENEKLFF

length: 14
J: TRBJ1-2
size: .
V: TRBV5-1
D: .
DNA: TGCGCCAGCAGCTTGGAAACAGGGAGTTCTGGCTACACCTTC
CDR3: CASSLETGSSGYTF

length: 15
J: TRBJ2-5
size: .
V: TRBV4-1
D: TRBD2
DNA: TGCGCCAGCAGCCACTTAGGTAGCGGGACGGAGACCCAGTACTTC
CDR3: CASSHLGSGTETQYF

length: 13
J: TRBJ1-3
size: .
V: TRBV19
D: .
DNA: TGTGCCAGTAGTATAGAAGCAGGAAACACCATATATTTT
CDR3: CASSIEAGNTIYF

length: 12
J: TRBJ2-1
size: few
V: TRBV10-3
D: .
DNA: TGTGCCATTCTAAGTCTCGTAAATGAGCAGTTCTTC
CDR3: CAILSLVNEQFF

length: 19
J: TRBJ2-3
size: .
V: TRBV4-2
D: TRBD2
DNA: TGTGCCAGCAGCCAAGCCGGCCGGAGCGGGAGGAGAAGCACAGATACGCAGTATTTT
CDR3: CASSQAGRSGRRSTDTQYF

length: 13
J: TRBJ1-2
size: .
V: TRBV29-1
D: TRBD1
DNA: TGCAGCGCCCGACAGGGGTCGAACTATGGCTACACCTTC
CDR3: CSARQGSNYGYTF

length: 15
J: TRBJ2-1
size: .
V: TRBV7-2
D: TRBD2
DNA: TGTGCCAGCAGCCTTAGCGGGGGATCCTACAATGAGCAGTTCTTC
CDR3: CASSLSGGSYNEQFF

length: 13
J: TRBJ1-3
size: .
V: TRBV12-3/TRBV12-4
D: .
DNA: TGTGCCAGCCTGCGGAACTCTGGAAACACCATATATTTT
CDR3: CASLRNSGNTIYF

length: 16
J: TRBJ2-3
size: .
V: TRBV5-1
D: .
DNA: TGCGCCAGCAGCTTGGCCATATCCCCGGGTACAGATACGCAGTATTTT
CDR3: CASSLAISPGTDTQYF

length: 14
J: TRBJ1-1
size: .
V: TRBV7-2
D: .
DNA: TGTGCCAGCAGCCCCACAGGGAAGGGCACTGAAGCTTTCTTT
CDR3: CASSPTGKGTEAFF

length: 13
J: TRBJ1-4
size: once
V: TRBV5-1
D: TRBD1
DNA: TGCGCCAGCAGCACGGACAGGAATGAAAAACTGTTTTTT
CDR3: CASSTDRNEKLFF

length: 18
J: TRBJ1-5
size: .
V: TRBV4-3
D: .
DNA: TGCGCCAGCAGCCAAGATGAGGCAGGGGCCTTAAGGGCTTCGTCCCAGCATTTT
CDR3: CASSQDEAGALRASSQHF

length: 15
J: TRBJ1-2
size: .
V: TRBV7-2
D: TRBD1
DNA: TGTGCCAGCAGCCAAATGGGACAGGCTAACTATGGCTACACCTTC
CDR3: CASSQMGQANYGYTF

length: 13
J: TRBJ2-5
size: once
V: TRBV19
D: .
DNA: TGTGCCAGTAGTATAGGGGGCGAACAGACCCAGTACTTC
CDR3: CASSIGGEQTQYF

length: 14
J: TRBJ1-5
size: .
V: TRBV19
D: .
DNA: TGTGCCAGTCGGACGGGATTGAGCAATCAGCCCCAGCATTTT
CDR3: CASRTGLSNQPQHF

length: 15
J: TRBJ1-3
size: .
V: TRBV9
D: TRBD1
DNA: TGTGCCAGCAGCGACAGGGGGAGTTCTGGAAACACCATATATTTT
CDR3: CASSDRGSSGNTIYF

length: 14
J: TRBJ1-6
size: few
V: TRBV6-6
D: TRBD1
DNA: TGTGCCAGCAGGCAGGACAGGGGTCATTCACCCCTCCACTTT
CDR3: CASRQDRGHSPLHF

length: 16
J: TRBJ2-1
size: few
V: TRBV5-6
D: TRBD2
DNA: TGTGCCAGCAGCTCGGGACTAGCGGGGGCATACAATGAGCAGTTCTTC
CDR3: CASSSGLAGAYNEQFF

length: 13
J: TRBJ1-2
size: .
V: TRBV24-1
D: .
DNA: TGTGCCACCAGTGAGGGCCAGTACTATGGCTACACCTTC
CDR3: CATSEGQYYGYTF

length: 12
J: TRBJ2-3
size: .
V: TRBV29-1
D: .
DNA: TGCAGCGTTGTTCCAGGAGGGGATACGCAGTATTTT
CDR3: CSVVPGGDTQYF

length: 15
J: TRBJ2-1
size: few
V: TRBV5-1
D: .
DNA: TGCGCCAGCAGCTTGGGTTCGCGGAGCTACAATGAGCAGTTCTTC
CDR3: CASSLGSRSYNEQFF

length: 14
J: TRBJ2-3
size: .
V: TRBV7-7
D: .
DNA: TGTGCTAGCAGCCCCCATACAGGGTCAGATACGCAGTATTTT
CDR3: CASSPHTGSDTQYF

length: 17
J: TRBJ1-4
size: .
V: TRBV19
D: TRBD1
DNA: TGTGCCAGTCAGGCGAGGGACAGGGGAGCAACTAATGAAAAACTGTTTTTT
CDR3: CASQARDRGATNEKLFF

length: 18
J: TRBJ2-2
size: .
V: TRBV7-9
D: .
DNA: TGTGCCAGCAGCTTTCAAGCCGGCTCGTACAGGGAAACCGGGGAGCTGTTTTTT
CDR3: CASSFQAGSYRETGELFF

length: 14
J: TRBJ1-5
size: .
V: TRBV27
D: .
DNA: TGTGCCAGCAGTGTTTGGGGTCAAGGGGAGCCCCAGCATTTT
CDR3: CASSVWGQGEPQHF

length: 14
J: TRBJ2-7
size: .
V: TRBV2
D: TRBD1
DNA: TGTGCCAGCATCCCGGGACAGGGTCGGGGCGAGCAGTACTTC
CDR3: CASIPGQGRGEQYF

length: 16
J: TRBJ1-1
size: .
V: TRBV5-1
D: TRBD1
DNA: TGCGCCAGCAGCTTCTCGGGACAGTACATGAACACTGAAGCTTTCTTT
CDR3: CASSFSGQYMNTEAFF

length: 15
J: TRBJ2-3
size: .
V: TRBV20-1
D: TRBD1
DNA: TGCAGTGCTAGTAGGGGACAGGGAGGCACAGATACGCAGTATTTT
CDR3: CSASRGQGGTDTQYF

length: 15
J: TRBJ1-4
size: .
V: TRBV27
D: TRBD1
DNA: TGTGCCAGCCAAGGTCGGCAGGGGGGAGCTGAAAAACTGTTTTTT
CDR3: CASQGRQGGAEKLFF

length: 13
J: TRBJ1-3
size: .
V: TRBV6-5
D: TRBD1
DNA: TGTGCCAGCACCGGACAGGGAGTAAACACCATATATTTT
CDR3: CASTGQGVNTIYF

length: 15
J: TRBJ1-5
size: once
V: TRBV9
D: .
DNA: TGTGCCAGCAGCTTCAGAGGTCAGGGTGGCCAGCCCCAGCATTTT
CDR3: CASSFRGQGGQPQHF

length: 15
J: TRBJ2-3
size: .
V: TRBV5-1
D: .
DNA: TGCGCCAGCAGCTTGGGGCGGCCCGGCACAGATACGCAGTATTTT
CDR3: CASSLGRPGTDTQYF

length: 18
J: TRBJ1-1
size: .
V: TRBV11-3
D: .
DNA: TGTGCCAGCAGCTCCAGAGGGTACAGCTTGAGATCGAACACTGAAGCTTTCTTT
CDR3: CASSSRGYSLRSNTEAFF

length: 14
J: TRBJ2-2
size: .
V: TRBV30
D: .
DNA: TGTGCCTGGGACAAGGGGGCGAACACCGGGGAGCTGTTTTTT
CDR3: CAWDKGANTGELFF